Included here is one T cell receptor beta chain sequence, with context. It lacks a known antigen. No base quality values were provided; no much bigger clone lies one nucleotide off. The CDR3 runs 14 amino acids, cysteine and phenylalanine included. Just the 42-base CDR3 DNA is kept, in frame starting at base 1. Relative to germline, V is 7 bases shorter and J is 6 bases shorter, with 18 bases between their ends. The CDR1 and CDR2 encoded by the germline V gene (reference sequence) are MNHNY and SVGAGI. In the prospective study, participants were about 18 to 95 years old, resided in about 25 geographic areas of the United States, and were enrolled through a virtual design. To assign participants to cohorts, the prospective study relied on clinical history that participants themselves reported in a screening survey and a study questionnaire. Recovered participants in ImmuneRACE Cohort 3 were defined by two consecutive negative NP/OP PCR tests, clearance by a healthcare professional, or resolution of symptoms. In the prospective study, mobile phlebotomists collected whole blood, serum and a nasopharyngeal or oropharyngeal swab from each participant. Additional blood draws and questionnaires over an approximately two-month period could optionally be provided by prospective study participants. Blood samples from the prospective study were shipped frozen or at room temperature prior to DNA extraction.

The sample originates from a study of blood T cell repertoires in COVID-19 (dated by TCRdb to between 2020 and 2021). As for the study more broadly: Collaborator samples came from the United States, Italy and Spain and covered acute and convalescent phases of COVID-19. The prospective study material was composed of cDNA or gDNA derived from T cells, B-cell-depleted T cells, or PBMCs. The repertoires were released in a freely available public database meant as a resource for research on the immune response to SARS-CoV-2. HLA class I and class II types, where available, came from metadata supplied by the sample provider rather than from assay-based typing. Deeply sampled blood TCRbeta repertoires from subjects exposed to, actively infected with, or recovered from COVID-19 were included in the dataset. The samples were drawn from the first 160 participants of the ongoing ImmuneRACE study and from under 1,500 subjects provided by 6 global collaborators. Nearly every sample came with metadata listing a de-identified subject ID, COVID-19 status, age in years and sex.

The immunoSEQ Assay, a bias-controlled multiplex PCR, was used to amplify TCRbeta CDR3 regions from genomic DNA. The study's processing was this. The number of nucleated cells in each sample was estimated from the amplification of reference gene primers within the assay. Sequence reads were collapsed and filtered to measure the absolute abundance of every unique TCRbeta CDR3 rearrangement. For each sample, productive Simpson clonality was calculated by taking the square root of Simpson's diversity index across productive rearrangements. TCRdb mirrors the immuneACCESS table, restricted to in-frame sequences. Some clones are absent from its copies; in checked studies, under half trace to an unresolved V gene, and the reason for the others is unknown. The V and J calls and clone size were taken over from that table, and D and trimming were inferred from the DNA. Present in this sample are some 320,000 clones, more than 90% of which were seen just once. The ten largest clones represent roughly 2.6% of the sample.

General study outcomes and caveats: The amount of clinical and demographic metadata varied by source and participant and was provided uncurated.

The source of this sequence is a man aged 55 to 70 who had recovered from COVID-19. The chain joins TRBV6-6 to TRBJ1-2; D gene: possibly TRBD1, on 6 matching bases. The sequenced material came from PBMCs or T cells enriched from blood (not recorded which). The CDR3 loop reads CASTPMGAQDGYTF. The nucleotides are TGTGCCAGCACCCCAATGGGGGCGCAGGATGGCTACACCTTC.